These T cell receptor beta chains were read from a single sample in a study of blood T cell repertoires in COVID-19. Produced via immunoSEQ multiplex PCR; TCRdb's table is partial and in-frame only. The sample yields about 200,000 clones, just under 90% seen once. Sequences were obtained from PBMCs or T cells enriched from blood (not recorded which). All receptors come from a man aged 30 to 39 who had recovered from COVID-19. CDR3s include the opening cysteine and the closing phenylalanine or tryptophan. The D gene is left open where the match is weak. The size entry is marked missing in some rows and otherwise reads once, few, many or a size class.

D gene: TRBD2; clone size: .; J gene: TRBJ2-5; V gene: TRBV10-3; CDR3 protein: CAIGKLAGGRETQYF; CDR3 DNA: TGTGCCATCGGGAAACTAGCGGGGGGGCGGGAGACCCAGTACTTC
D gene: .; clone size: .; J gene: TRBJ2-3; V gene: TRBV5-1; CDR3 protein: CASSLGTQRGTDTQYF; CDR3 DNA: TGCGCCAGCAGCTTGGGGACTCAACGGGGCACAGATACGCAGTATTTT
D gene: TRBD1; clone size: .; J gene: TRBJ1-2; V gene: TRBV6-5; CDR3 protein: CASKRGQGIYGYTF; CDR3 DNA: TGTGCCAGCAAACGAGGACAGGGTATCTATGGCTACACCTTC
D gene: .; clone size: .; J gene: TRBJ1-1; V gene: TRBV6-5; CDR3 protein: CASSYSSSFEAFF; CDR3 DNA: TGTGCCAGCAGTTACTCGAGTAGTTTTGAAGCTTTCTTT
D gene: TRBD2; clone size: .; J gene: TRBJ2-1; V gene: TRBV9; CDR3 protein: CASSAGLGNEQFF; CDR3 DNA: TGTGCCAGCAGCGCCGGACTAGGGAATGAGCAGTTCTTC
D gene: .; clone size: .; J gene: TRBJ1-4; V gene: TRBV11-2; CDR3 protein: CASNQRGGLSNEKLFF; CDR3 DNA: TGTGCCAGCAACCAGAGGGGGGGCCTTTCTAATGAAAAACTGTTTTTT
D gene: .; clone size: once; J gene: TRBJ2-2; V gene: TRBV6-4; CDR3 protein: CASSPLSGGGSGELFF; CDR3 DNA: TGTGCCAGCAGTCCTCTTAGCGGAGGAGGTTCGGGGGAGCTGTTTTTT
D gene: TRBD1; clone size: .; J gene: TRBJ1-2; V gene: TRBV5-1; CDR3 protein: CASSLGDSNYGYTF; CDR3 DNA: TGCGCCAGCAGCTTGGGGGACAGTAACTATGGCTACACCTTC
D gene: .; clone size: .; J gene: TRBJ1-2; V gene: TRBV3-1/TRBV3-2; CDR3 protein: CASSQDRRGQIYGYTF; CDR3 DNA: TGTGCCAGCAGCCAAGATAGAAGGGGCCAGATCTATGGCTACACCTTC
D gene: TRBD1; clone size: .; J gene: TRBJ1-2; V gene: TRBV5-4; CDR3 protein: CASSLDWDSPGGYTF; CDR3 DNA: TGTGCCAGCAGCTTGGATTGGGACAGTCCGGGGGGCTACACCTTC
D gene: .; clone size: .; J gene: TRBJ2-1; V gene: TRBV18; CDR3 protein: CASSPGTGPYNEQFF; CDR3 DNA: TGTGCCAGCTCACCGGGAACAGGGCCCTACAATGAGCAGTTCTTC
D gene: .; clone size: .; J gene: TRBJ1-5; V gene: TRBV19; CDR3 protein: CASSTTSRFDNQPQHF; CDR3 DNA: TGTGCCAGTAGTACAACGTCCAGGTTCGACAATCAGCCCCAGCATTTT
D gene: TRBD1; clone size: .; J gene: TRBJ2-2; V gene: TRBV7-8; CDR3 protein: CASSLQDRGGTGELFF; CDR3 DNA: TGTGCCAGCAGCTTACAGGACAGGGGAGGCACCGGGGAGCTGTTTTTT